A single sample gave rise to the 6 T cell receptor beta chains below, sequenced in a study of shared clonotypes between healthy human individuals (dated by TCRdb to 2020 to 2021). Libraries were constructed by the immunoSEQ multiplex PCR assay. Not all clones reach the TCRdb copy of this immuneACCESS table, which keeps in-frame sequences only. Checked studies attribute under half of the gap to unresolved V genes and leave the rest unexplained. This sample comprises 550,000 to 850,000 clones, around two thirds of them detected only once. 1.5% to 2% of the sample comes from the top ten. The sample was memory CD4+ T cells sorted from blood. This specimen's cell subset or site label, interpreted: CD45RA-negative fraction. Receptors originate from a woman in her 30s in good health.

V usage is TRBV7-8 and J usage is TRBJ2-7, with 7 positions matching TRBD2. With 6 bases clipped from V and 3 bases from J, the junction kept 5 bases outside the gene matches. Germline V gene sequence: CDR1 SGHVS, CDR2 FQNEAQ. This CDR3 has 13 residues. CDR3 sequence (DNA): TGTGCCAGCAGACGACTAGCAGACTACGAGCAGTACTTC. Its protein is CASRRLADYEQYF.

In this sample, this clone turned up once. The CDR3 DNA reads TGTGCCAGCAGTGGGTACAGGGTCGAAGGCGGGGAGCTGTTTTTT. It codes for CASSGYRVEGGELFF. The chain employs TRBV6-1 and TRBJ2-2; a weak D match, TRBD1 (6 bases). Germline loops: CDR1 MNHNS, CDR2 SASEGT. The CDR3 covers 15 residues. The germline V and J ends were trimmed by 4 bases and 7 bases, with 16 bases remaining between them.

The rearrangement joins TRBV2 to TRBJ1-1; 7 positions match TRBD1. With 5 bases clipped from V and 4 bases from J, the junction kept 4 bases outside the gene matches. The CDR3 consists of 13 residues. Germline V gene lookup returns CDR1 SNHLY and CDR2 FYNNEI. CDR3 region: CASSTGVGTEAFF. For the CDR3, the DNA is TGTGCCAGCAGTACAGGGGTGGGCACTGAAGCTTTCTTT.

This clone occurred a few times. The CDR3 reads CASSHGLAGDYEQYF. The CDR3 nucleotides read TGCGCCAGCAGCCACGGACTAGCGGGAGACTACGAGCAGTACTTC. The V and J genes are TRBV4-1 and TRBJ2-7; TRBD2 aligns across 13 bases. Germline values: CDR1 MGHRA, CDR2 YSYEKL. The CDR3 extends over 15 amino acids. With 3 bases clipped from V and 3 bases from J, the junction kept 2 bases outside the gene matches.

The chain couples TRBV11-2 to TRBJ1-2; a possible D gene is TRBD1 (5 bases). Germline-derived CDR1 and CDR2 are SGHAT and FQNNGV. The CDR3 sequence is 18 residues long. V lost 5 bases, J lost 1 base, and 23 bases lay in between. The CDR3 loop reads CASSQKVGAAGFNYGYTF. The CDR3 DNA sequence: TGTGCCAGCAGCCAAAAAGTAGGGGCGGCAGGGTTTAACTATGGCTACACCTTC.

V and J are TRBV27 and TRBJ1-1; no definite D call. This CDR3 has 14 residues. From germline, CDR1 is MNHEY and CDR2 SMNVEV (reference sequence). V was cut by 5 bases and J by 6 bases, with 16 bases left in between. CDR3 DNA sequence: TGTGCCAGCAGTCCGGCAGCGGGGAGCGCTGAAGCTTTCTTT. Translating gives CASSPAAGSAEAFF.